This entry lists 27 T cell receptor beta chains sequenced from one sample in a study of beta chain features in type 1 diabetes. The study reverse transcribed the entire isolated RNA, so it sequenced expressed TCRB transcripts. Sequenced by immunoSEQ multiplex PCR; TCRdb stores in-frame clones only, minus some. The top ten hold around 0.02% of the sample, which has 900,000 or so clones, about 17% seen once. Sequenced material: naive CD4+ T cells from blood. These receptor sequences come from a young woman in good health.

The chain combines TRBV7-6 with TRBJ2-3; D call uncertain. Germline V gene lookup returns CDR1 SGHVS and CDR2 FNYEAQ. V was clipped by 3 bases and J by 1 base, with 5 bases between them. The CDR3 covers 13 residues. The CDR3 protein is CASSLSGTDTQYF. The CDR3 nucleotides are TGTGCCAGCAGCTTGTCGGGCACAGATACGCAGTATTTT.

This clone turned up a few times. The chain joins TRBV28 to TRBJ2-4; D is undetermined. V lost 6 bases to trimming and J lost 4 bases, with 13 bases between them. The CDR3 is 14 amino acids. The germline CDR1 and CDR2 sequences are MDHEN and SYDVKM. The CDR3 DNA reads TGTGCCAGCAGGGTATCTGATGGGAAAAACATTCAGTACTTC. Translating it yields CASRVSDGKNIQYF.

The V call is TRBV28, the J call TRBJ1-5; D is ambiguous. The CDR3 sequence is 13 residues long. CDR1 and CDR2 from the germline V gene are MDHEN and SYDVKM. Deletions cut 11 bases from V and 7 bases from J, with 18 bases between. The CDR3 region is CAESPVGRQPQHF. DNA of the CDR3: TGTGCCGAGTCCCCCGTTGGGAGGCAGCCCCAGCATTTT.

A few counts support this clone. The chain couples TRBV7-9 to TRBJ2-1; 10 bases align to TRBD1. V was pared by 5 bases and J by 2 bases, with 3 bases of the junction left unmatched. The CDR3 is 15 residues long. Per germline, CDR1 SEHNR and CDR2 FQNEAQ (reference sequence). DNA for the CDR3: TGTGCCAGCAGCGGACAGGGGGGGACCTACAATGAGCAGTTCTTC. It is translated as CASSGQGGTYNEQFF.

The J gene is TRBJ2-5, the V gene TRBV7-2, with 7 bases fitting TRBD1. The CDR3 totals 13 residues. V lost 5 bases, J lost 6 bases, and 6 bases stayed unmatched. The germline V gene has CDR1 SGHTA and CDR2 FQGNSA. The CDR3: CASSMVQGQTQYF. The CDR3 DNA follows: TGTGCCAGCAGCATGGTACAGGGGCAGACCCAGTACTTC.

As for this clone: Other DNA sequences in this specimen translate into the identical CDR3. CDR3 sequence (DNA): TGTGCCAGCAGCCTTACGGCTAGCACAGATACGCAGTATTTT. It specifies CASSLTASTDTQYF. The chain uses TRBV11-2 and TRBJ2-3; no reliable D call. The CDR3 totals 14 residues. V was trimmed by 5 bases and J by 0 bases, leaving 9 bases between them. Germline V gives CDR1 SGHAT, CDR2 FQNNGV.

This rearrangement joins TRBV5-1 to TRBJ2-3; D tentatively reads TRBD1 or TRBD2 (6 bases each). The CDR3 runs to 15 residues. V was clipped by 4 bases and J by 2 bases, with 14 bases between them. Germline assignment: CDR1 SGHRS and CDR2 YFSETQ. CDR3 nucleotides: TGCGCCAGCAGCCGAACTAGGGGGGACACAGATACGCAGTATTTT. Encoded protein: CASSRTRGDTDTQYF.

CDR3 amino acids: CATSRDRARQPQHF. DNA for the CDR3: TGTGCCACCAGCAGAGACAGGGCCCGGCAGCCCCAGCATTTT. This chain links TRBV15 with TRBJ1-5; tentatively, D is TRBD1 (5 bases). The CDR3 consists of 14 residues. Per the germline V gene, CDR1 is LNHNV and CDR2 is YYDKDF (reference sequence). V shed 0 bases and J shed 7 bases, with 10 bases lying between them.

In its sample, this clone was seen a few times. The chain joins TRBV4-1 to TRBJ2-7; the D gene is possibly TRBD1 (5 bases). The CDR3 totals 15 residues. V lost 0 bases to trimming and J lost 3 bases, with 12 bases between them. Germline-derived CDR1 and CDR2 are MGHRA and YSYEKL. CDR3 in amino acids: CASSQDNRGFYEQYF. In DNA, the CDR3 is TGCGCCAGCAGCCAAGATAATAGGGGATTCTACGAGCAGTACTTC.

The chain recombines TRBV7-9 with TRBJ2-5; D gene ambiguous. Germline CDR1 and CDR2: SEHNR and FQNEAQ (reference sequence). This CDR3 region has 11 residues. Trimming took off 5 bases at V and 5 bases at J, with 6 bases between the two ends. As DNA, the CDR3 is TGTGCCAGCAGCCCTATTGAGACCCAGTACTTC. Encoded protein: CASSPIETQYF.

This chain links TRBV18 with TRBJ1-1, with TRBD1 matching over 11 bases. CDR3 length equals 15 residues. The germline V gene has CDR1 KGHSH and CDR2 LQKENI. Trimming removed 6 bases from V and 4 bases from J; junction bases left unmatched: 7. The CDR3 here is CASSRGQGASTEAFF. For the CDR3, the DNA is TGTGCCAGCTCGCGCGGACAGGGGGCGAGCACTGAAGCTTTCTTT. Filled out from reference TRBV18 and TRBJ1-1, the complete variable domain reads NAGVMQNPRHLVRRRGQEARLRCSPMKGHSHVYWYRQLPEEGLKFMVYLQKENIIDESGMPKERFSAEFPKEGPSILRIQQVVRGDSAAYFCASSRGQGASTEAFFGQGTRLTVV.

V and J are TRBV27 and TRBJ2-5; 10 bases map to TRBD1. CDR1 is MNHEY, CDR2 SMNVEV, per germline (reference sequence). Trimming at V came to 6 bases and at J to 8 bases, leaving 12 bases not matched to a gene. The CDR3 is 15 amino acids. For the CDR3, the DNA is TGTGCCAGCAGCCGGACAGGGGGTAACTTGGTAACCCAGTACTTC. Translation: CASSRTGGNLVTQYF.

The rearrangement joins TRBV10-3 to TRBJ2-5; 7 nucleotides line up with TRBD1. Germline-derived CDR1 and CDR2 are ENHRY and SYGVKD. The CDR3 loop spans 13 amino acids. Trimming at V came to 6 bases and at J to 5 bases, leaving 6 bases not matched to a gene. DNA for the CDR3: TGTGCCATCAGGACAGGGATGGGGGAGACCCAGTACTTC. It encodes CAIRTGMGETQYF.

The rearrangement joins TRBV18 to TRBJ2-2; TRBD2 matches at 8 bases. Germline trimming cut 2 bases from V and 7 bases from J; bases unmatched to any gene: 6. The CDR3 has 15 residues. CDR1 KGHSH and CDR2 LQKENI come from the germline V gene. Written as DNA, the CDR3 is TGTGCCAGCTCACCAAAGCGGGAGTTGGACGGGGAGCTGTTTTTT. Its protein product is CASSPKRELDGELFF.

The chain links TRBV11-2 to TRBJ1-3, with D unclear. Trimming shortened V by 5 bases and J by 0 bases, and 17 bases separated the two germline ends. Germline V lookup: CDR1 SGHAT, CDR2 FQNNGV. The CDR3 spans 17 residues. In nucleotides, the CDR3 is TGTGCCAGCAGCCCCCGGTACGGGGAGAGCTCTGGAAACACCATATATTTT. Its protein is CASSPRYGESSGNTIYF.

The V gene is TRBV28, the J gene TRBJ1-1; D is ambiguous. Per germline, CDR1 MDHEN and CDR2 SYDVKM. V lost 3 bases and J lost 1, with 9 bases in between. This CDR3 spans 14 amino acids. The CDR3 DNA reads as TGTGCCAGCAGTTTCTTTTGGGGGAACACTGAAGCTTTCTTT. It is translated as CASSFFWGNTEAFF.

The chain uses TRBV19 and TRBJ2-2; 7 bases match TRBD2. Germline CDR1 reads LNHDA; CDR2 reads SQIVND (reference sequence). The CDR3 is 16 amino acids. V gave up 8 bases and J gave up 0 bases; unmatched junction bases: 9. This chain's CDR3 is CASLRASGTNTGELFF. The CDR3 nucleotides read TGTGCCAGTCTGAGGGCTAGCGGAACGAACACCGGGGAGCTGTTTTTT.

This clone was observed a few times. V and J are TRBV4-2 and TRBJ2-3, with D unclear. V lost 2 bases and J 4 bases, leaving 4 bases between the germline ends. CDR3 length: 12 amino acids. Per the germline V gene, CDR1 is LGHNA and CDR2 is YNFKEQ. The CDR3 here is CASSQYSDTQYF. CDR3 nucleotide sequence: TGTGCCAGCAGCCAATACTCAGATACGCAGTATTTT.

This chain connects TRBV12-5 to TRBJ2-1; a possible D gene is TRBD2 (5 bases). Trimming removed 5 bases from V and 9 bases from J, with 14 bases in between. From germline, CDR1 is LGHNT and CDR2 FRNRAP. This CDR3 has 13 amino acids. The chain's CDR3 is CASGIGVHGEQFF. The CDR3 coding sequence is TGTGCTAGTGGTATCGGGGTACACGGTGAGCAGTTCTTC.

The chain carries TRBV2 and TRBJ2-5; possibly TRBD1 for D (5 bases). This CDR3 has 14 residues. Germline-derived CDR1 and CDR2 are SNHLY and FYNNEI. Trimming shortened V by 3 bases and J by 3 bases, and 11 bases separated the two germline ends. CDR3 nucleotides: TGTGCCAGCAGTGATCTAGGGGCGAAAGAGACCCAGTACTTC. As protein: CASSDLGAKETQYF.

This clone was seen a handful of times. The chain has TRBV7-9 and TRBJ1-2, with 9 bases matching TRBD1. Germline values: CDR1 SEHNR, CDR2 FQNEAQ (reference sequence). This CDR3 comprises 16 residues. Germline trimming cut 4 bases from V and 4 bases from J; bases unmatched to any gene: 10. Here the CDR3 DNA reads TGTGCCAGCAGCTCCATACAGGGGGCGAAGACCTATGGCTACACCTTC. The encoded protein is CASSSIQGAKTYGYTF.

The chain recombines TRBV27 with TRBJ1-1, with TRBD1 matching over 7 bases. CDR3 length equals 13 residues. V shed 5 bases, J shed 4 bases, and the junction held 4 bases outside the gene matches. In germline, CDR1 is MNHEY, CDR2 SMNVEV (reference sequence). In DNA, the CDR3 is TGTGCCAGCAGTCGTCAGGGGGGCACTGAAGCTTTCTTT. Its protein is CASSRQGGTEAFF.

This clone has only a few counts. The rearrangement uses TRBV18 and TRBJ1-2; D might be TRBD1 (6 bases). Trimming removed 4 bases from V and 0 bases from J, with 9 bases in between. This CDR3 contains 14 residues. The germline CDR1 and CDR2 sequences are KGHSH and LQKENI. The CDR3 sequence: CASSRDTTNYGYTF. DNA of the CDR3: TGTGCCAGCTCACGGGACACCACTAACTATGGCTACACCTTC.

This clone has just a few counts. V usage is TRBV6-6 and J usage is TRBJ2-7; TRBD2 matches at 10 bases. With V trimmed by 6 bases and J by 1 base, 3 bases remained unmatched. There are 14 residues in the CDR3. Looked up from germline, CDR1 is MNHNY and CDR2 is SVGAGI (reference sequence). This chain's CDR3 is CASRRAGGSYEQYF. The DNA for the CDR3 is TGTGCCAGCAGAAGAGCGGGAGGGTCCTACGAGCAGTACTTC.

Regarding this clone: Different DNA sequences within this sample yield the same CDR3. The chain combines TRBV7-2 with TRBJ2-1; D gene unclear. V was pared by 1 base and J by 1 base, with 8 bases between. Germline V gene data show CDR1 as SGHTA and CDR2 as FQGNSA. The CDR3 is 15 residues long. Here the CDR3 reads CASSLVADSYNEQFF. CDR3 DNA: TGTGCCAGCAGCTTAGTCGCGGATTCCTACAATGAGCAGTTCTTC.

This clone was observed a few times. The chain combines TRBV6-5 with TRBJ2-5; TRBD1 or TRBD2 may be the D gene (5 bases each). The V end was cut by 0 bases, the J end by 4 bases, with 12 bases between. Germline CDR1 reads MNHEY; CDR2 reads SVGAGI. This CDR3 spans 15 amino acids. CDR3 loop: CASSYSKRGAETQYF. In DNA form, the CDR3 reads TGTGCCAGCAGTTACTCGAAACGGGGCGCAGAGACCCAGTACTTC.

In this sample, this clone turned up a few times. The same CDR3 also results from other DNA sequences found in this sample. V is TRBV10-3 and J is TRBJ2-1; 10 nucleotides match TRBD1. CDR3 length equals 14 residues. The ends lost 4 bases at V and 6 bases at J; junction bases unmatched: 3. The germline V gene has CDR1 ENHRY and CDR2 SYGVKD. CDR3 protein: CAISGRTGGNEQFF. In DNA form, the CDR3 reads TGTGCCATCAGTGGACGGACAGGGGGCAATGAGCAGTTCTTC.